This T cell receptor beta chain was sequenced during a study of graft-versus-host responses after intestinal transplantation. The protocol was immunoSEQ multiplex PCR, while the TCRdb copy is restricted to in-frame clones and leaves out a portion. The sample contains about 120,000 clones, roughly nine tenths of which appear only once. For this clone: The antigen remains unidentified.

There are 13 residues in the CDR3. V lost 5 bases and J lost 10, with 15 bases in between. The V gene's germline CDR1 is SGHVS and CDR2 FNYEAQ. The material was unstimulated CD4+ T cells sorted from spleen or lymph node cells, obtained before transplant. This chain connects TRBV7-6 to TRBJ2-1; D not resolved. The source is a human donor who was the organ donor for an intestinal transplant. The CDR3 reads CASSAQLSGEQFF. The DNA for the CDR3 is TGTGCCAGCAGCGCTCAACTATCGGGCGAGCAGTTCTTC. The variable domain in full, completed from reference TRBV7-6 and TRBJ2-1, reads GAGVSQSPRYKVTKRGQDVALRCDPISGHVSLYWYRQALGQGPEFLTYFNYEAQQDKSGLPNDRFSAERPEGSISTLTIQRTEQRDSAMYRCASSAQLSGEQFFGPGTRLTVL.